The 20 T cell receptor beta chains reported below all come from one sample, sequenced in a study of Ad26.COV2.S vaccination and SARS-CoV-2 variants. Generated by immunoSEQ multiplex PCR, the TCRdb table keeps only in-frame clones and is missing some. The table records 300,000 to 400,000 clones, about 91% of them present only once. Specimen: peripheral blood, collected after recovery from COVID-19. Receptors were obtained from a human donor who had recovered from COVID-19.

This chain links TRBV3-1 (or the pseudogene TRBV3-2) with TRBJ1-4, with TRBD1 as a possible D gene (6 bases). CDR1 is LGHDT and CDR2 is YNNKEL in the germline V gene (reference sequence). The CDR3 is 15 residues long. V was clipped by 4 bases and J by 8 bases, with 17 bases between them. CDR3 nucleotide sequence: TGTGCCAGCAGCCTTAAACAGGGCCGGGGGGAAAAACTGTTTTTT. Protein: CASSLKQGRGEKLFF.

Written as DNA, the CDR3 is TGTGCCAGCAGCGTAGATTACAGGCGCAGCTATGGCTACACCTTC. It codes for CASSVDYRRSYGYTF. This chain connects TRBV9 to TRBJ1-2; TRBD1 might be the D (5 bases). The CDR3 is 15 residues long. Germline V gene data show CDR1 as SGDLS and CDR2 as YYNGEE. Trimming took off 0 bases at V and 4 bases at J, with 13 bases between the two ends. The entire variable domain, with the rest obtained from reference TRBV9 and TRBJ1-2, is as follows: DSGVTQTPKHLITATGQRVTLRCSPRSGDLSVYWYQQSLDQGLQFLIQYYNGEERAKGNILERFSAQQFPDLHSELNLSSLELGDSALYFCASSVDYRRSYGYTFGSGTRLTVV.

The chain joins TRBV10-2 to TRBJ1-5; 7 positions match TRBD1. Germline V gives CDR1 WSHSY, CDR2 SAAADI. The CDR3 contains 13 residues. The junction had 6 bases not matched to a gene; V was cut back by 5 bases and J by 8 bases. The CDR3 nucleotides are TGCGCCAGCAGTAACGACAGGGTGGAGCCCCAGCATTTT. It translates to CASSNDRVEPQHF.

The CDR3 protein is CASSLSQDGRYGYTF. The DNA for the CDR3 is TGTGCCAGCAGTTTATCCCAAGACGGACGCTATGGCTACACCTTC. This chain connects TRBV27 to TRBJ1-2; no clear D. The CDR3 loop spans 15 amino acids. V lost 0 bases, J lost 4 bases, and 12 bases lay in between. Per the germline V gene, CDR1 is MNHEY and CDR2 is SMNVEV (reference sequence).

This chain connects TRBV9 to TRBJ1-3; tentative D call: TRBD1 (5 bases). With 1 base removed from V and 0 bases from J, the gap between germline ends came to 14 bases. The CDR3 length is 17 residues. From germline, CDR1 is SGDLS and CDR2 YYNGEE. CDR3 region: CASSVFDSLSSGNTIYF. The CDR3 DNA reads TGTGCCAGCAGCGTATTCGACAGCCTTTCCTCTGGAAACACCATATATTTT.

The rearrangement links TRBV2 to TRBJ1-1, with D perhaps matching TRBD1 (5 bases). V shed 7 bases and J shed 0 bases, with 12 bases lying between them. This CDR3 is built from 14 residues. CDR1 SNHLY and CDR2 FYNNEI come from the germline V gene. The CDR3 reads CASKGHPLNTEAFF. The CDR3 DNA follows: TGTGCCAGCAAAGGACACCCCTTGAACACTGAAGCTTTCTTT.

The chain combines TRBV25-1 with TRBJ2-2; D remains ambiguous. The germline gives CDR1 MGHDK, CDR2 SYGVNS. CDR3 length: 14 amino acids. V was shortened by 0 bases and J by 7 bases, with 9 bases between the two germline ends. This CDR3 is CASSEYTAVGELFF. The CDR3 nucleotides are TGTGCCAGCAGTGAATATACGGCGGTCGGGGAGCTGTTTTTT.

The chain couples TRBV18 to TRBJ1-1; D is possibly TRBD1 (5 bases). The length of the CDR3 is 15 residues. Germline CDR1 is KGHSH and CDR2 is LQKENI. Trimming pared 1 base from V and 0 bases from J, leaving 9 bases between. The CDR3 region has the DNA TGTGCCAGCTCACCACTTAGGGGCATGAACACTGAAGCTTTCTTT. Translated, it gives CASSPLRGMNTEAFF. Combining the CDR3 with reference TRBV18 and TRBJ1-1 gives the whole variable domain NAGVMQNPRHLVRRRGQEARLRCSPMKGHSHVYWYRQLPEEGLKFMVYLQKENIIDESGMPKERFSAEFPKEGPSILRIQQVVRGDSAAYFCASSPLRGMNTEAFFGQGTRLTVV.

The rearrangement joins TRBV4-3 to TRBJ2-7; the D gene is possibly TRBD2 (6 bases). The V and J ends lost 1 base and 7 bases respectively, with 14 bases between them. The CDR3 consists of 14 residues. The V gene's germline CDR1 is LGHNA and CDR2 YSLEER. The CDR3 loop reads CASSQARRRGEQYF. DNA of the CDR3: TGCGCCAGCAGCCAAGCAAGACGACGGGGGGAGCAGTACTTC.

The rearrangement uses TRBV10-3 and TRBJ2-7; a possible D gene is TRBD2 (6 bases). The CDR3 extends over 14 amino acids. V lost 3 bases to trimming and J lost 1 base, with 10 bases between them. Germline CDR1 is ENHRY and CDR2 is SYGVKD. The DNA of the CDR3 is TGTGCCATCAGTGAAGGGACTGCGTCCTACGAGCAGTACTTC. Residues: CAISEGTASYEQYF.

The V call is TRBV11-2, the J call TRBJ1-1; D is uncertain. V was cut by 5 bases and J by 1 base, with 11 bases left in between. Looked up from germline, CDR1 is SGHAT and CDR2 is FQNNGV. The CDR3 covers 14 residues. CDR3 in DNA: TGTGCCAGCAGCCCATCATGGCGGAACACTGAAGCTTTCTTT. Its translation: CASSPSWRNTEAFF.

J is TRBJ2-3 and V is TRBV5-4; 10 nucleotides agree with TRBD2. V trimming: 1 base; J trimming: 2 bases; junction bases outside the gene matches: 4. The CDR3 runs to 16 residues. The germline V gene has CDR1 SGHNT and CDR2 YYREEE (reference sequence). For the CDR3, the DNA is TGTGCCAGCAGCTTGAATCTAGCGGGGGCCACAGATACGCAGTATTTT. This codes for CASSLNLAGATDTQYF.

The chain uses TRBV7-2 and TRBJ1-5, with D tentatively TRBD1 (6 bases). Deletions cut 1 base from V and 4 bases from J, with 14 bases between. Germline V CDR1 and CDR2: SGHTA, FQGNSA. The length of the CDR3 is 16 residues. The CDR3 DNA reads as TGTGCCAGCAGCTTAGGGTCCCCACAGGGTAATCAGCCCCAGCATTTT. Translation gives CASSLGSPQGNQPQHF.

The rearrangement joins TRBV6-5 to TRBJ1-1; D possibly corresponds to TRBD1 (5 bases). V gave up 6 bases and J gave up 3 bases, with 14 bases separating them. CDR3 size: 14 residues. Germline V gene sequence: CDR1 MNHEY, CDR2 SVGAGI. As DNA, the CDR3 is TGTGCCAGCAGCCCCGGGGGGGGGTACACTGAAGCTTTCTTT. The encoded protein is CASSPGGGYTEAFF.

This chain joins TRBV5-1 and TRBJ2-1; D unresolved. The CDR3 has 12 amino acids. Deletions cut 0 bases from V and 8 bases from J, with 6 bases between. Per germline, CDR1 SGHRS and CDR2 YFSETQ. CDR3: CASSLEYHEQFF. CDR3 bases: TGCGCCAGCAGCTTGGAGTATCATGAGCAGTTCTTC. The full variable domain, completed using reference TRBV5-1 and TRBJ2-1, is KAGVTQTPRYLIKTRGQQVTLSCSPISGHRSVSWYQQTPGQGLQFLFEYFSETQRNKGNFPGRFSGRQFSNSRSEMNVSTLELGDSALYLCASSLEYHEQFFGPGTRLTVL.

The chain has TRBV7-9 and TRBJ2-1; the D is unclear. Trimming took off 1 base at V and 6 bases at J, with 4 bases between the two ends. Germline lookup yields CDR1 SEHNR and CDR2 FQNEAQ (reference sequence). This CDR3 comprises 12 residues. In DNA, the CDR3 is TGTGCCAGCAGCTTAGGTGTCAATGAGCAGTTCTTC. Protein sequence: CASSLGVNEQFF.

The chain is built from TRBV7-9 and TRBJ1-6, with D hard to call. Germline CDR1 reads SEHNR; CDR2 reads FQNEAQ (reference sequence). The CDR3 loop spans 15 amino acids. V shed 7 bases and J shed 6 bases, with 16 bases lying between them. The CDR3 region is CASTPGPTLNSPLHF. The CDR3, as DNA: TGTGCCAGCACCCCCGGGCCTACTCTTAATTCACCCCTCCACTTT. Using reference TRBV7-9 and TRBJ1-6 for the parts outside the CDR3, the full variable domain is DTGVSQNPRHKITKRGQNVTFRCDPISEHNRLYWYRQTLGQGPEFLTYFQNEAQLEKSRLLSDRFSAERPKGSFSTLEIQRTEQGDSAMYLCASTPGPTLNSPLHFGNGTRLTVT.

The chain carries TRBV2 and TRBJ2-5; D gene uncertain. Germline assignment: CDR1 SNHLY and CDR2 FYNNEI. Trimming shortened V by 2 bases and J by 1 base, and 8 bases separated the two germline ends. CDR3 length: 14 residues. The CDR3 loop is CASSETFFQETQYF. For the CDR3, the DNA is TGTGCCAGCAGTGAAACTTTCTTCCAAGAGACCCAGTACTTC.

The chain has TRBV5-1 and TRBJ2-5; TRBD1 aligns across 8 bases. V trimming: 3 bases; J trimming: 5 bases; junction bases outside the gene matches: 6. Germline CDR1 SGHRS, CDR2 YFSETQ. The CDR3 consists of 14 residues. CDR3: CASSYSGGLETQYF. DNA for the CDR3: TGCGCCAGCAGCTACTCAGGGGGCCTGGAGACCCAGTACTTC.

The sample holds a few counts of this clone. Other DNA sequences of this sample code for an identical CDR3. The genes are TRBV27 and TRBJ1-6; D not resolved. Germline CDR1 is MNHEY and CDR2 is SMNVEV (reference sequence). The V gene lost 6 bases and the J gene lost 7 bases, with 7 bases spanning the gap. This CDR3 spans 12 amino acids. For the CDR3, the DNA is TGTGCCAGCAGCCCACTCAATTCACCCCTCCACTTT. Encoded protein: CASSPLNSPLHF.